There are a few counts of the clone carrying this T cell receptor beta chain. Its antigen is not identified. The V gene's germline CDR1 is KGHSH and CDR2 LQKENI. The germline V and J ends were trimmed by 3 bases and 2 bases, with 20 bases remaining between them. This CDR3 has 17 residues. The data stem from a study of T cell responses to AZD1222 COVID-19 vaccine. General observations from the study: The study found vaccine-associated CD4 TCRs spanning spike, dominant at 160-218 and 743-854. Just five or six AZD1222 recipients were seropositive at baseline.

The data were produced by immunoSEQ multiplex PCR, yet TCRdb's version contains in-frame clones alone and is incomplete. The sample lists about 110,000 clones, 70% to 90% occurring once. Source: peripheral blood, taken on day 0 of MenACWY control vaccination. This receptor was identified in an adult in good health. The J gene is TRBJ2-7, the V gene TRBV18; D gene unclear. This chain's CDR3 is CASSPVYPSTPAYEQYF. For the CDR3, the DNA is TGTGCCAGCTCACCCGTCTATCCGTCCACTCCCGCCTACGAGCAGTACTTC.